A selection of T cell receptor beta chains follows, all from one sample in a study of OX40 agonist ivuxolimab in advanced cancers. Sequencing was performed with immunoSEQ multiplex PCR; in TCRdb, only in-frame clones are kept and a portion is missing. The table includes some 95,000 clones, around 88% detected once. The specimen was CD4+ or CD8+ T cells sorted from blood, collected in a trial of the OX40 agonist ivuxolimab. The receptors stem from an adult with an advanced solid tumor such as melanoma, head and neck, liver or kidney cancer. CDR3s leave out the opening cysteine and the closing phenylalanine or tryptophan. The order of the fields is J gene, V gene, CDR3 protein.

j_call: TRBJ2-5
v_call: TRBV28
cdr3_aa: ASSETWGQETQY

j_call: TRBJ2-2
v_call: TRBV2
cdr3_aa: ASSKTSEVGELF

j_call: TRBJ1-1
v_call: TRBV7-9
cdr3_aa: ASSSQGDTEAF

j_call: TRBJ1-2
v_call: TRBV7-2
cdr3_aa: ASSEYISYGYT

j_call: TRBJ2-1
v_call: TRBV28
cdr3_aa: ASRSSPGAILGNEQF

j_call: .
v_call: TRBV11-3
cdr3_aa: ASSLRGQSYEQY

j_call: TRBJ1-2
v_call: TRBV6-5
cdr3_aa: ASSPLERESYGYT

j_call: TRBJ2-6
v_call: TRBV7-9
cdr3_aa: ASSAGGANVLT

j_call: TRBJ1-1
v_call: TRBV7-7
cdr3_aa: ASSRTLDTEAF

j_call: TRBJ2-3
v_call: TRBV7-9
cdr3_aa: ASSSQATDTQY

j_call: TRBJ2-7
v_call: TRBV5-1
cdr3_aa: ASSGQTGSSYEQY

j_call: TRBJ1-1
v_call: TRBV5-1
cdr3_aa: ASSIQGADEGLNTEAF

j_call: TRBJ2-7
v_call: TRBV10-3
cdr3_aa: AISGVASGYYEQY

j_call: TRBJ1-2
v_call: TRBV7-9
cdr3_aa: ASSLEFSPGEGYT

j_call: TRBJ2-5
v_call: TRBV7-2
cdr3_aa: ASSLRAAVGRETQY

j_call: TRBJ2-7
v_call: TRBV5-4
cdr3_aa: ASSGGAEREQY

j_call: TRBJ2-7
v_call: TRBV6-5
cdr3_aa: ASSRQGYEQY

j_call: TRBJ1-3
v_call: TRBV5-5
cdr3_aa: ASSASPSSGNTIY

j_call: TRBJ2-5
v_call: TRBV2
cdr3_aa: ASRRDRAQETQY

j_call: TRBJ2-7
v_call: TRBV11-3
cdr3_aa: ASSLGRGQEQY

j_call: TRBJ1-6
v_call: TRBV7-9
cdr3_aa: ASTPQGGNSPLH

j_call: TRBJ2-7
v_call: TRBV6-5
cdr3_aa: ASSDPQGRHEQY

j_call: TRBJ2-3
v_call: TRBV6-5
cdr3_aa: ASSVGDTQY

j_call: TRBJ1-2
v_call: TRBV5-5
cdr3_aa: ASSSTGGTYGYT

j_call: TRBJ2-2
v_call: TRBV18
cdr3_aa: ASSPSQADGELF

j_call: TRBJ2-2
v_call: TRBV28
cdr3_aa: ASSIPTPGDTGELF

j_call: TRBJ2-2
v_call: TRBV19
cdr3_aa: ASSTHRDRLAGELF

j_call: TRBJ2-5
v_call: TRBV5-1
cdr3_aa: ASSFGGGAGQETQY

j_call: TRBJ2-7
v_call: TRBV18
cdr3_aa: ASSPSLGDYEQY

j_call: TRBJ1-4
v_call: TRBV11-2
cdr3_aa: ASSLNEKLF

j_call: TRBJ2-1
v_call: TRBV20-1
cdr3_aa: SAESGEEQF

j_call: TRBJ2-1
v_call: TRBV5-1
cdr3_aa: ASSATSGGRSEQF

j_call: TRBJ2-1
v_call: TRBV6-5
cdr3_aa: ASSYSQGNEQF

j_call: TRBJ2-3
v_call: TRBV11-3
cdr3_aa: ASSGLGRDTQY

j_call: TRBJ2-1
v_call: TRBV5-4
cdr3_aa: ASSLDPGLEVYNEQF

j_call: TRBJ2-3
v_call: TRBV5-5
cdr3_aa: ASSVYGPTITDTQY

j_call: TRBJ2-4
v_call: TRBV7-2
cdr3_aa: ASSSAVMLAKNIQY

j_call: TRBJ2-5
v_call: TRBV5-4
cdr3_aa: ASSSPGGETQY